This entry features one T cell receptor (beta chain) sequence. Its specificity is not known. This record comes from a study of somatic mutations in cytotoxic T cells in rheumatoid arthritis. Notes on the study in general: The top CD8+ clone topped 20% of CD8+ cells in about an eighth of the roughly 65 patients. Clonality of CD8+ T cells, which was compared between rheumatoid arthritis patients and age-matched healthy controls, did not differ significantly. Unlike healthy controls, rheumatoid arthritis patients had CD8+ clonality that increased with age.

The CDR3 contains 14 residues. In germline, CDR1 is GTSNPN, CDR2 SVGIG (reference sequence). Germline trimming cut 3 bases from V and 3 bases from J; bases unmatched to any gene: 4. TCRdb's table, derived via immunoSEQ multiplex PCR, lists solely in-frame clones and lacks some. The table lists 25,000 to 30,000 clones, about 88% of them singletons, with more than 8% in the top ten. The chain couples TRBV30 to TRBJ2-7, with 11 bases matching TRBD1. The clonotype originates from an adult with rheumatoid arthritis. The sequenced sample consisted of CD8+ T cells sorted from blood. This CDR3 is CAWRGTGGVYEQYF. DNA of the CDR3: TGTGCCTGGAGGGGGACAGGGGGAGTCTACGAGCAGTACTTC.